This T cell receptor (beta chain) derives from a study of CD8+ T cells in alopecia areata. The wider study: Tofacitinib treatment spanned 6 to 18 months, with 6 months off drug afterward.

CDR3 size: 16 residues. Deletions cut 1 base from V and 5 bases from J, with 15 bases between. Germline CDR1 is MGHDK and CDR2 is SYGVNS. After isolation, RNA underwent reverse transcription to generate cDNA as the sequencing template. Assay used: immunoSEQ multiplex PCR; TCRdb lists only in-frame clones, some missing. This sample has fewer than 200,000 clones, with roughly 70% found just once. V usage is TRBV25-1 and J usage is TRBJ1-5; possibly TRBD1 for D (5 bases). This receptor was obtained from a human donor with alopecia areata. The specimen was CD8+ T cells sorted from blood, collected at week 0. CDR3 sequence reads: CASSEFSGAGDQPQHF. The CDR3, as DNA: TGTGCCAGCAGTGAATTTTCCGGGGCGGGGGATCAGCCCCAGCATTTT. The whole variable domain, remainder taken from reference TRBV25-1 and TRBJ1-5, is EADIYQTPRYLVIGTGKKITLECSQTMGHDKMYWYQQDPGMELHLIHYSYGVNSTEKGDLSSESTVSRIRTEHFPLTLESARPSHTSQYLCASSEFSGAGDQPQHFGDGTRLSIL.